A selection of T cell receptor beta chains follows, all from one sample in a study of CD8 T cells in ankylosing spondylitis. TCRdb redid the calling of the 5' RACE reads with MiXCR, one entry per CDR3 protein. This sample carries 350,000 or so distinct CDR3 sequences, roughly 10% of them seen once, and the ten largest clones take roughly 9%. Sequencing was performed on blood, either unsorted or a sorted T cell fraction (not recorded which). These receptors were collected from a female donor with ankylosing spondylitis or in good health (not recorded which). CDR3s include the opening cysteine and the closing phenylalanine or tryptophan.

J | V | CDR3
TRBJ2-1 | TRBV27 | CASSRRGFSSYNEQFF
TRBJ1-6 | TRBV20-1 | CSAIEKGTYNSPLHF
TRBJ2-5 | TRBV20-1 | CSASPLAWGGQETQYF
TRBJ1-2 | TRBV10-2 | CASSDYGGADNGYTF
TRBJ2-2 | TRBV15 | CATSTREVSGTGELFF
TRBJ2-1 | TRBV29-1 | CSVEGATNEQFF
TRBJ2-7 | TRBV20-1 | CSARGAGVGYEQYF
TRBJ1-1 | TRBV5-6 | CASSLFQGGTEAFF
TRBJ2-7 | TRBV7-2 | CASSLLFYEQYF
TRBJ2-1 | TRBV5-1 | CASSSSPRGLVYNEQFF
TRBJ2-1 | TRBV7-2 | CASRLEAGGSGEQFF
TRBJ2-7 | TRBV7-9 | CASSPSSSYEQYF
TRBJ1-1 | TRBV2 | CASGAEGAVNTEAFF
TRBJ1-1 | TRBV20-1 | CSARNRGRLYTEAFF
TRBJ2-7 | TRBV28 | CASNTQGFVTPYEQYF